This TCR beta chain is from a study of cytomegalovirus exposure and HLA in healthy donors. Study results and caveats: A later analysis reportedly found that, within productive TCRs, an Asian-associated ancestry cluster had fewer N-insertions than the mean observed across the roughly 700 donors. Some TCR beta chains (about 170 of them) were listed as cytomegalovirus-associated. Reports indicated that the classifier achieved high specificity and sensitivity in diagnosing cytomegalovirus status. Most TCR sequences were seen very rarely across donors, but some public TCRs occurred in many.

CDR1 and CDR2 (germline): SGHVS, FNYEAQ. The CDR3 consists of 15 residues. The V end was cut by 5 bases, the J end by 0 bases, with 13 bases between. On this clone itself: Its specificity is unknown.

The PCR had 60 Vbeta and 13 Jbeta primers. The method was immunoSEQ multiplex PCR; TCRdb's version includes in-frame clones alone and lacks a portion of them. This sample has 95,000 to 150,000 clones, with around 80% found just once. Sequencing input: PBMCs. The sequence came from a female donor in good health and CMV-seropositive. This chain links TRBV7-6 with TRBJ1-1; D possibly corresponds to TRBD1 (6 bases). CDR3 nucleotides: TGTGCCAGCAGCCGTCCTACAGGGATGAACACTGAAGCTTTCTTT. Its protein product is CASSRPTGMNTEAFF.